A selection of T cell receptor beta chains follows, all from one sample in a study of blood T cell repertoires in COVID-19. TCRdb's table, derived via immunoSEQ multiplex PCR, lists solely in-frame clones and lacks some. This repertoire shows 130,000 to 150,000 clones, 84% found once; its top ten account for roughly 34%. Sample: peripheral blood. The source of these receptors is a human donor in a cohort sampled during active COVID-19. Both conserved end residues are part of each CDR3. A D gene is named only where the DNA matches it firmly. Size is stated for part of the rows, as once, few or many counts, or as a class when the clone is expanded.

J gene | V gene | D gene | clone size | CDR3 DNA | CDR3 protein
TRBJ2-1 | TRBV24-1 | TRBD1 | . | TGTGCCACCAGCCCCGCCGGGACAGGGGTTAATGAGCAGTTCTTC | CATSPAGTGVNEQFF
TRBJ1-1 | TRBV4-1 | TRBD1 | . | TGCGCCAGCAGCCGGAAACAGGGGTTGGACACTGAAGCTTTCTTT | CASSRKQGLDTEAFF
TRBJ1-2 | TRBV6-5 | TRBD1 | . | TGTGCCAGCAGTTACTTGGGACAGGGGTCATCGGGCTACACCTTC | CASSYLGQGSSGYTF
TRBJ1-2 | TRBV7-9 | . | once | TGTGCCAGCAGCTTAGCCGGGGGGGTAAACTATGGCTACACCTTC | CASSLAGGVNYGYTF
TRBJ2-5 | TRBV6-6 | . | . | TGTGCCAGCAGTTTCCCCGGGGAGCAAGAGACCCAGTACTTC | CASSFPGEQETQYF
TRBJ1-2 | TRBV12-3/TRBV12-4 | . | . | TGTGCCAGCACCCAGACAGTGATCTATGGCTACACCTTC | CASTQTVIYGYTF
TRBJ1-2 | TRBV9 | TRBD1 | . | TGTGCCAGCAGCGTCACAGGGGAGAACGGCTATGGCTACACCTTC | CASSVTGENGYGYTF
TRBJ2-1 | TRBV24-1 | . | once | TGTGCCACCAGTGACCACAGGGGGGGTGAGCAGTTCTTC | CATSDHRGGEQFF
TRBJ2-3 | TRBV2 | . | . | TGTGCCAGCAGCGCTATAGATACGCAGTATTTT | CASSAIDTQYF
TRBJ1-2 | TRBV2 | . | . | TGTGCCAGCACCCAGGCCGACTATGGCTACACCTTC | CASTQADYGYTF
TRBJ1-4 | TRBV19 | TRBD1 | few | TGTGCCAGTAGTACCCGGGACAGGGGGGCCGAAAAACTGTTTTTT | CASSTRDRGAEKLFF
TRBJ2-1 | TRBV5-1 | TRBD2 | . | TGCGCCAGCAGCTTGTACATCGGGAGCGGGGGTTTGAATGAGCAGTTCTTC | CASSLYIGSGGLNEQFF
TRBJ2-5 | TRBV3-1/TRBV3-2 | . | . | TGTGCCAGCAGCCAAACTTCCCAAGAGACCCAGTACTTC | CASSQTSQETQYF
TRBJ1-6 | TRBV9 | TRBD1 | . | TGTGCCAGCAGCGTAGCAGGGGGCACTGATAATTCACCCCTCCACTTT | CASSVAGGTDNSPLHF
TRBJ2-7 | TRBV10-1 | TRBD1 | . | TGCGCCAGCAGTAGGTTCCCAGGGGGCGAGCAGTACTTC | CASSRFPGGEQYF
TRBJ1-1 | TRBV7-8 | . | . | TGTGCCAGCAGCTTAGAAGGATCGGGGATCACTGAAGCTTTCTTT | CASSLEGSGITEAFF
TRBJ1-1 | TRBV28 | TRBD1 | once | TGTGCCAGCAGTTTCTTCCCGGGACAGGGGGCGTCTGTTCCTTTCTTT | CASSFFPGQGASVPFF
TRBJ2-2 | TRBV5-4 | . | once | TGTGCCAGCAGCTTGGGGCCTTCCGGGGAGCTGTTTTTT | CASSLGPSGELFF
TRBJ1-5 | TRBV7-8 | . | . | TGTGCCAGCAGCTCACAGGAGGGATTTAGCAATCAGCCCCAGCATTTT | CASSSQEGFSNQPQHF
TRBJ2-7 | TRBV9 | . | . | TGTGCCAGCAGCGTAGAGCCGAACCTGCTCTACGAGCAGTACTTC | CASSVEPNLLYEQYF
TRBJ2-7 | TRBV7-2 | TRBD1 | once | TGTGCCAGCTGCCGGACAGGTTCCTACGAGCAGTACTTC | CASCRTGSYEQYF
TRBJ2-1 | TRBV5-1 | TRBD1 | . | TGCGCCAGCAGCCACAACCGGGACAGGGCCTACAATGAGCAGTTCTTC | CASSHNRDRAYNEQFF
TRBJ2-1 | TRBV15 | . | many | TGTGCCACCAAGGGTTCCAGGGTGATGGATGAGCAGTTCTTC | CATKGSRVMDEQFF
TRBJ1-1 | TRBV6-1 | . | . | TGTGCCAGCAGTGAAGGGACAGCCACTGAAGCTTTCTTT | CASSEGTATEAFF